What follows is one T cell receptor (beta chain) and its context. This clonotype counts as medium-sized (0.01 to 0.1%). Its antigen remains undetermined. Base qualities were left out, and no much larger clone turns up one base away. The library was prepared using PCR. The run used an Illumina HiSeq 2500. TCRdb reprocessing: public reads trimmed at Q25 with fastp, clones called with MiXCR, in-frame beta chains kept. Under each unique CDR3 protein, matching rows form one entry showing the most common genes and DNA. The sample has roughly 8,000 distinct CDR3 sequences on record, 10% to 15% of them singletons. Around 16% of the sample is held by the ten biggest clonotypes. The data originate from a study of CXCR3 chemokines and chemotherapy response in bladder cancer (dated by TCRdb to 2021 to 2024). About the full investigation: The study tested whether activity of the CXCR3 chemokine system within human bladder cancer tumors predicted response to chemotherapy.

Per the germline V gene (reference sequence), LNHDA is the CDR1 and SQIVND is the CDR2. The CDR3, cysteine through phenylalanine, is 17 amino acids long. Of all the DNA, just the CDR3 is kept, 51 bases in frame from base 1. V sheds 3 bases and J sheds 3 bases, leaving 17 bases between their ends. This sequence was found in a human donor with bladder cancer that responded to neoadjuvant chemotherapy. Sample acquisition took place from a patient whose treatment included neoadjuvant chemotherapy. Here the chain combines TRBV19 and TRBJ2-2, and the D gene may be TRBD2, 6 bases matching. At the DNA level, the sequence is TGTGCCAGTAGTATCGCGGGGTCCCAAATGGACACCGGGGAGCTGTTTTTT. The resulting protein is CASSIAGSQMDTGELFF.